Many counts were recorded for the clone carrying this T cell receptor (beta chain). Antigen unknown. Assay used: immunoSEQ multiplex PCR; TCRdb lists only in-frame clones, some missing. The repertoire holds about 82,000 clones, with about three quarters as singletons. These data are taken from a study of radiotherapy plus CTLA-4 blockade in lung cancer. Study information: There were objective responses in 18% of patients, and 31% had disease control.

Study-wide results and caveats: In blood, TCR clones derived from the tumor expanded after radiotherapy plus ipilimumab. Early shifts in blood T cell clones, with interferon-beta, reportedly predicted response best.

The V end was cut by 1 base, the J end by 0 bases, with 7 bases between. The CDR3 runs to 15 residues. Germline assignment: CDR1 LNHDA and CDR2 SQIVND (reference sequence). The sequencing used peripheral blood, collected from a patient treated with radiotherapy plus ipilimumab. The chain links TRBV19 to TRBJ2-1; D remains unclear. This clonotype originated in a human donor with non-small cell lung cancer that progressed on radiotherapy plus ipilimumab. The CDR3, as DNA: TGTGCCAGTAGTATAGCAGGTTCCTCCTACAATGAGCAGTTCTTC. Protein sequence: CASSIAGSSYNEQFF.